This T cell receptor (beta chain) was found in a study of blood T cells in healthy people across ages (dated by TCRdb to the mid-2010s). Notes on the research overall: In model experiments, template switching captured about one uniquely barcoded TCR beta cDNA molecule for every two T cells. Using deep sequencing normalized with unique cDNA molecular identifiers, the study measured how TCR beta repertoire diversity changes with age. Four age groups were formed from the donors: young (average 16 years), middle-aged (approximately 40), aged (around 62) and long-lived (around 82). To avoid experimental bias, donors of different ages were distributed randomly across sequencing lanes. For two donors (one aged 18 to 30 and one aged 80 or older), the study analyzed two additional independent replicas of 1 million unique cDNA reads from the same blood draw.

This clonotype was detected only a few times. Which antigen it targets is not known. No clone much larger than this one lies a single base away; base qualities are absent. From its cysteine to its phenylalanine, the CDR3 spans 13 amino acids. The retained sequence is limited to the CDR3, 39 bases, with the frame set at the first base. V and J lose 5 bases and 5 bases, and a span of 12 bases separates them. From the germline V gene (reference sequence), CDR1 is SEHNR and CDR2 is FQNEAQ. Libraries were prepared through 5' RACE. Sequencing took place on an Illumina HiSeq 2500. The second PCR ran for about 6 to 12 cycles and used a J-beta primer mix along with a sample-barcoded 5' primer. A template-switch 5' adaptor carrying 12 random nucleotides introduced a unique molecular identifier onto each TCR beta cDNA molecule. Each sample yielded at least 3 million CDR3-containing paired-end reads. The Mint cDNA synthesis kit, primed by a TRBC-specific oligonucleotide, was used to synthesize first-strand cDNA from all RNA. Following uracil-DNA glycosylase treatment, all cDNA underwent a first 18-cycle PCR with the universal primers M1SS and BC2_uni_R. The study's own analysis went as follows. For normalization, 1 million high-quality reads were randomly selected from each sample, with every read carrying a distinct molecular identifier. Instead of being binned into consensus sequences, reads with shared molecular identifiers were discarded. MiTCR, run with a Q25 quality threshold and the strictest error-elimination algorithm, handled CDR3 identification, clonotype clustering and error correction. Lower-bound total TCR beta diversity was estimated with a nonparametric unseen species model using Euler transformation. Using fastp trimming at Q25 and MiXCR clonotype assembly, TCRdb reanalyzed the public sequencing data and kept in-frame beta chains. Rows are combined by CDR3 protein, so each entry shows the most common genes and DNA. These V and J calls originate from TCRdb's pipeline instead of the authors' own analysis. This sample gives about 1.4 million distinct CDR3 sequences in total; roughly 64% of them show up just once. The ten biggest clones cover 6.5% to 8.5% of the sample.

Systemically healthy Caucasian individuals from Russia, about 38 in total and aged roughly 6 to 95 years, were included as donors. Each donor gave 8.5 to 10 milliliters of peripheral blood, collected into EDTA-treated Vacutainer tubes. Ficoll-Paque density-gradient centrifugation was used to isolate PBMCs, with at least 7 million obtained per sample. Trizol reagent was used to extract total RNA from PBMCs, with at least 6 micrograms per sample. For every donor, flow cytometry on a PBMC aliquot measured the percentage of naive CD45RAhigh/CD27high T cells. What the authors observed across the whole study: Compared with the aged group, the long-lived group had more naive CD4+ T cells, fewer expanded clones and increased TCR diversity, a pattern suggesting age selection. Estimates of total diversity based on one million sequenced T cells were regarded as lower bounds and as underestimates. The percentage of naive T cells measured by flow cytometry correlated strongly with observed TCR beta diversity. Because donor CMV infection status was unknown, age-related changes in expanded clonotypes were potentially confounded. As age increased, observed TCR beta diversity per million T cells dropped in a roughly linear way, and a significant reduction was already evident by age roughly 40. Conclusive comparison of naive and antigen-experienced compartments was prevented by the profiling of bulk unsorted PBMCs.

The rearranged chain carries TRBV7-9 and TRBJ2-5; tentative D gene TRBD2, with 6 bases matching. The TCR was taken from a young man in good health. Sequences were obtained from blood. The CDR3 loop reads CASSATSKETQYF. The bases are TGTGCCAGCAGCGCTACTAGCAAGGAGACCCAGTACTTC.